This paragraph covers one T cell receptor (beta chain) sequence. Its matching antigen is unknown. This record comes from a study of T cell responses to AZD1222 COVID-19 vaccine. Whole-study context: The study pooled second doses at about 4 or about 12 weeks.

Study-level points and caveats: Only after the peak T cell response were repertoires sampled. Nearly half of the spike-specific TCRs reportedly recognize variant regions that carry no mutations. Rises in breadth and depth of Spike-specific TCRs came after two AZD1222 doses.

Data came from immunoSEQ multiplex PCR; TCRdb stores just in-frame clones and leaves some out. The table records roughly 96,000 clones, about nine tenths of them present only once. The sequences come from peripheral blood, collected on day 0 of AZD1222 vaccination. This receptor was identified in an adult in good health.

Here the CDR3 reads CASSKGWGAALNTGELFF. The DNA of the CDR3 is TGTGCCAGTAGTAAGGGGTGGGGGGCTGCCCTGAACACCGGGGAGCTGTTTTTT. The chain carries TRBV19 and TRBJ2-2; D assignment may be TRBD1 or TRBD2 (6 bases each). CDR1 and CDR2 from the germline V gene are LNHDA and SQIVND (reference sequence). Trimming took off 4 bases at V and 1 base at J, with 19 bases between the two ends. CDR3 length equals 18 residues.